This TCR beta chain was found in a study of a mutant IDH1 vaccine in newly diagnosed glioma (TCRdb year 2021). About the full investigation: Vaccination started 4-6 weeks after radiotherapy alone, or was given together with temozolomide cycles in the groups whose treatment included chemotherapy. Of the 30 to 35 patients who were treated, about 62% were male and roughly 38% were female, and the mean age was about 40 years. Prior to enrollment, standard therapy consisting of radiotherapy alone, temozolomide alone, or radiochemotherapy with temozolomide had been administered to patients, with the combination being received by most patients. Visit V12 was the week-35 safety follow-up and visit V13 was the week-47 end of study. Six visits were used for peripheral blood collection: V03 (baseline), V05, V07, V10, V12 and V13. For exploratory analyses, longitudinal TCRB deep sequencing was carried out in roughly 23 treated patients wherever samples were available.

Library creation used the immunoSEQ multiplex PCR assay. Following the manufacturer's protocol, the hsTCRB Kit was used to amplify rearranged TCR beta chain sequences. TCRB libraries were sequenced on an Illumina MiSeq. The original methods were these. Demultiplexing, trimming and gene mapping were performed with the kit vendor's proprietary platform. TCRdb's version of the immuneACCESS table is confined to in-frame rearrangements and falls short of the full clone set. An unresolved V gene accounts for under half of the shortfall where checked; the remainder is of unknown origin. Clonal size and the V and J genes are those of that table, whereas D and trimming came from the DNA. This sample lists roughly 60,000 clones; 60% to 75% were detected once. Jointly, the top ten make up over 4% of the sample. According to the germline V gene, CDR1 reads MNHEY and CDR2 reads SVGAGI. Trimming costs V 2 bases and J 8 bases, and their ends lie 12 bases apart. The CDR3 starts with the cysteine, ends with the phenylalanine, and has 13 residues. This entry keeps only the CDR3 DNA: 39 bases, framed from base 1.

The time point label for this specimen denotes: week 35, safety follow-up. Every vaccine dose consisted of 300 ug of a 20-mer mutant IDH1 peptide in Montanide, administered subcutaneously together with topical imiquimod. Across visits V03 through V10, patients got a total of eight vaccinations, given in weeks 1, 3, 5, 7, 11, 15, 19 and 23. All donors had newly diagnosed IDH1-mutant astrocytomas of WHO grade 3 or 4 that showed loss of nuclear ATRX. The samples were drawn from NOA16, a multicentre, single-arm, open-label phase I trial in Germany that tested a mutant IDH1 peptide vaccine in humans for the first time. Genomic DNA for TCRB sequencing was extracted from EDTA blood using the DNeasy Blood and Tissue Kit. Study-level results and caveats: Changes in the top peripheral T cell clonotypes picked up by TCRB sequencing did not appear to be linked to pseudoprogression. It was noted by the authors that analyses of patient blood samples could not be reproduced owing to sample limitations. Availability determined which PBMC samples were chosen for TCRB deep sequencing. Across multiple MHC alleles, vaccine-induced immune responses were seen in approximately 93% of patients.

A word on this clone: Its antigen target is currently unknown. Base-call qualities are not available, and no considerably larger clone is one nucleotide away.

Sequenced material: PBMCs, taken from a glioma patient whose treatment included an IDH1 peptide vaccine. Rearrangement joined TRBV6-5 to TRBJ1-1, and possibly TRBD1, on 6 matching bases. The receptor was derived from a man over 45 with glioma. The encoded CDR3 is CASSYLDRSEAFF. Read as DNA, the sequence is TGTGCCAGCAGTTACCTGGACAGATCGGAAGCTTTCTTT.